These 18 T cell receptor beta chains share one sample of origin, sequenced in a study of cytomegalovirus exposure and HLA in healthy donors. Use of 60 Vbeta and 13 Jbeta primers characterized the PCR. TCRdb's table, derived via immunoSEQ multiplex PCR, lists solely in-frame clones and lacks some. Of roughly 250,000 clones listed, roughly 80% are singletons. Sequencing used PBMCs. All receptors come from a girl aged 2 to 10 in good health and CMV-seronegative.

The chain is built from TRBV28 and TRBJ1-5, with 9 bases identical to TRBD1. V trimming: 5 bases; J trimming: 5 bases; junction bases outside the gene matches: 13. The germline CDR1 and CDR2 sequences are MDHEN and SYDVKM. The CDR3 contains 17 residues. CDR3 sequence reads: CASSHRGQGFQYQPQHF. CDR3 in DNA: TGTGCCAGCAGTCACAGGGGGCAAGGTTTTCAATATCAGCCCCAGCATTTT.

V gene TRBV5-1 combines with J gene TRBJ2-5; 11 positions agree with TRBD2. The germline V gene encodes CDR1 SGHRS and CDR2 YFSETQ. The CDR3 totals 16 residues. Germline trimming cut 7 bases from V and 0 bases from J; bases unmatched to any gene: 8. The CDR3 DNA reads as TGCGCCAGCTCAAAGGCTAGCGGGAGGAACCAAGAGACCCAGTACTTC. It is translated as CASSKASGRNQETQYF.

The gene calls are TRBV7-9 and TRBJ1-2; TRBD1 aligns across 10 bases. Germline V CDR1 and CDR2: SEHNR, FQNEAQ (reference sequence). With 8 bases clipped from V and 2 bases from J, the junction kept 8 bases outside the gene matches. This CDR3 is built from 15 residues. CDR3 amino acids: CASGGTGVTNYGYTF. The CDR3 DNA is TGTGCCAGCGGTGGGACAGGGGTAACAAACTATGGCTACACCTTC.

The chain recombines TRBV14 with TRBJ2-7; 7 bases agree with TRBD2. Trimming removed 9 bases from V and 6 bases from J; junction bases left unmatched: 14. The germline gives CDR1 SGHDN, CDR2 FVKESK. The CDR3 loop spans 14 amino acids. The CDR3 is CASSVAAGVGEQYF. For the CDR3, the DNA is TGTGCCAGTTCCGTTGCGGCGGGAGTCGGCGAGCAGTACTTC.

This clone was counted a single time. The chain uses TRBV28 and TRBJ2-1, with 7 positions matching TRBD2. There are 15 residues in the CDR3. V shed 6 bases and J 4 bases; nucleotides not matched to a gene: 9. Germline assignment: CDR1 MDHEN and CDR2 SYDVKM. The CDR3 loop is CASRDGGSGYNEQFF. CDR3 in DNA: TGTGCCAGCAGGGACGGCGGGAGCGGTTACAATGAGCAGTTCTTC.

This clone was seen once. The CDR3 is CATSRYGSGIGIRAGELFF. The CDR3 bases are TGTGCCACCAGCAGATACGGTAGCGGGATAGGTATTAGGGCCGGGGAGCTGTTTTTT. The V and J genes are TRBV15 and TRBJ2-2; 8 bases fit TRBD2. The V segment lost 2 bases and the J segment 6 bases; nucleotides outside the gene matches: 17. The CDR3 runs 19 residues. CDR1 and CDR2 from the germline V gene are LNHNV and YYDKDF (reference sequence).

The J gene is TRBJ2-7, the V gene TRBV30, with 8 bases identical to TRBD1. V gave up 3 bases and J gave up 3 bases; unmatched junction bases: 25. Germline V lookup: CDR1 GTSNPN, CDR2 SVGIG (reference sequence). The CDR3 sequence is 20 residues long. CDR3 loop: CAWRGTGNQKDPISHYEQYF. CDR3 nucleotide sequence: TGTGCCTGGAGAGGGACAGGTAACCAGAAGGACCCCATTTCCCACTACGAGCAGTACTTC.

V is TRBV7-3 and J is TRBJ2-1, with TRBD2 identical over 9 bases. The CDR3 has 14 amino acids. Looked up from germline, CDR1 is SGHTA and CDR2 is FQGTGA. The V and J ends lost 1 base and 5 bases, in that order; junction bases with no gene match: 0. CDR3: CASSLSGGDNEQFF. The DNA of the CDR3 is TGTGCCAGCAGCTTAAGCGGGGGGGACAATGAGCAGTTCTTC.

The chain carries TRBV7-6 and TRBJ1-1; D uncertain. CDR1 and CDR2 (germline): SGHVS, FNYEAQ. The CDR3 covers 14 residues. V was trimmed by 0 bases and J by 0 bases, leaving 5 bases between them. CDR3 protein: CASSLAGVNTEAFF. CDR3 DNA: TGTGCCAGCAGCTTAGCGGGAGTGAACACTGAAGCTTTCTTT.

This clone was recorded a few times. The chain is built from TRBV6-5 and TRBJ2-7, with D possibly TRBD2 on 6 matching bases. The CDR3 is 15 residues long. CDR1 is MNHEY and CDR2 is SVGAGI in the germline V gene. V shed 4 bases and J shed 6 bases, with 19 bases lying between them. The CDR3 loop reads CASSFRSGLLLEQYF. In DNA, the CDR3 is TGTGCCAGCAGTTTCCGATCGGGACTCCTCCTCGAGCAGTACTTC.

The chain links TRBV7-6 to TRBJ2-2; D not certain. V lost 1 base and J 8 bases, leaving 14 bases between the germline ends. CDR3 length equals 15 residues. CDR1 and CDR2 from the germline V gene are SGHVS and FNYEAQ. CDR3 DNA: TGTGCCAGCAGCTTAGGAGATTTGGAGAATGGGGAGCTGTTTTTT. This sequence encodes CASSLGDLENGELFF.

As DNA, the CDR3 is TGCGCCAGCAGCTTGACTCACAGTGAGGGCACTGAAGCTTTCTTT. Protein product: CASSLTHSEGTEAFF. This chain uses TRBV5-1 with TRBJ1-1; D remains ambiguous. CDR3 size: 15 residues. The germline V and J ends were trimmed by 1 base and 4 bases, with 14 bases remaining between them. Germline V CDR1 and CDR2: SGHRS, YFSETQ.

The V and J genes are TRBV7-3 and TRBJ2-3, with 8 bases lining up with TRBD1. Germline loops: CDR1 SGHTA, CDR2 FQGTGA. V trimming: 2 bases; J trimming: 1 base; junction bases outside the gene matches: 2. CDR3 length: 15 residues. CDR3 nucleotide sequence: TGTGCCAGCAGCTTACAGGGGGCCCGCACAGATACGCAGTATTTT. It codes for CASSLQGARTDTQYF.

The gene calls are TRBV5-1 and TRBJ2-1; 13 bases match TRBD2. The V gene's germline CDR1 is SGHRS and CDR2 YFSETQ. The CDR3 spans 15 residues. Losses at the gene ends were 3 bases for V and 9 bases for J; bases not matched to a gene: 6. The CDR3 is CASSYGLAGEGEQFF. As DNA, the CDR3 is TGCGCCAGCAGCTATGGACTAGCGGGAGAGGGTGAGCAGTTCTTC.

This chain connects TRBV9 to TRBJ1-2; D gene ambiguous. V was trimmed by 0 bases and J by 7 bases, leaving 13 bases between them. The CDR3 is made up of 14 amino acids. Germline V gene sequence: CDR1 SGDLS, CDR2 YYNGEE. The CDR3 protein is CASSVAEGVRGYTF. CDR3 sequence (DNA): TGTGCCAGCAGCGTAGCTGAGGGCGTCCGTGGCTACACCTTC.

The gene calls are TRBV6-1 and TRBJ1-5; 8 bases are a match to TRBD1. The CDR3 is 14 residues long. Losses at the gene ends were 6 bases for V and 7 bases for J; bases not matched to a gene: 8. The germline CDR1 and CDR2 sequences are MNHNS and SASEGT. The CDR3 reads CASSLGQGGQPQHF. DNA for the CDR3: TGTGCCAGCAGCCTTGGACAGGGAGGGCAGCCCCAGCATTTT.

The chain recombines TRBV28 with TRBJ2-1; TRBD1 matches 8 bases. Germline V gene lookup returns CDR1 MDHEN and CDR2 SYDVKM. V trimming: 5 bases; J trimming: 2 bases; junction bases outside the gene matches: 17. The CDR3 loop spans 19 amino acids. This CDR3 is CASSPPPMTGASPYNEQFF. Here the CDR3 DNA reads TGTGCCAGCAGTCCCCCCCCCATGACAGGGGCCTCTCCCTACAATGAGCAGTTCTTC.

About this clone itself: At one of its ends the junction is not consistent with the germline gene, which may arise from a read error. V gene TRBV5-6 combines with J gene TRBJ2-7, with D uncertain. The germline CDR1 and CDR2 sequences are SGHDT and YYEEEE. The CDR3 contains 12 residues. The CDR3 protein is CASSLGLLEPYF. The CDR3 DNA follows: TGTGCCAGCAGCTTGGGCCTTTTGGAGCCGTACTTC.